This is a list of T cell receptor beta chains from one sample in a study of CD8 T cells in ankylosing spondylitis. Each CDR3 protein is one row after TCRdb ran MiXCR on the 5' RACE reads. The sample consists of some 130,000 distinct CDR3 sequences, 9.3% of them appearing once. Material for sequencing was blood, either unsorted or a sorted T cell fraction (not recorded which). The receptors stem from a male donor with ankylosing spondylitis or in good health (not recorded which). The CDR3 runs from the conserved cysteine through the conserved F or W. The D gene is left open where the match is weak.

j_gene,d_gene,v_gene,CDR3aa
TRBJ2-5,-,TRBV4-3,CASSQTQGGETQYF
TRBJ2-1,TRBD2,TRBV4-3,CASRRAGSNEQFF
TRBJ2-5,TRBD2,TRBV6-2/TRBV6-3,CASSASSGRSETQYF
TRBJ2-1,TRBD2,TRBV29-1,CSVDASGRNEQFF
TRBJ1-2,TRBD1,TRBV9,CASSGDRPGYTF
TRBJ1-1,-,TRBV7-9,CASSLVRGEAFF
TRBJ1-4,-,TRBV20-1,CSAKYGNEKLFF
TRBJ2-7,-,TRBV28,CASSQSGTQGYEQYF
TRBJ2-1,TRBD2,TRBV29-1,CSSSPTSPSIDEQFF
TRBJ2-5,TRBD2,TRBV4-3,CASSQGGLTQETQYF
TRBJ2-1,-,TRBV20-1,CSAGAGWDGMVF
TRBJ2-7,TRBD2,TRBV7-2,CASSLSTNRVGRGYEQYF
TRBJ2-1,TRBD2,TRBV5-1,CASSVLAADEQFF
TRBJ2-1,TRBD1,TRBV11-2,CASSSLTGSSYNEQFF
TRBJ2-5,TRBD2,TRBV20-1,CSARDFAGTSGSRQETQYF
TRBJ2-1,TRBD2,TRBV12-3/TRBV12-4,CASSAYVAGGLVNEQFF
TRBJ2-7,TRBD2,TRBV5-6,CASSTSLAGGFLYEQYF
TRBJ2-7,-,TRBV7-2,CASSRSGYEQYF
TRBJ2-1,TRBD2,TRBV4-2,CASSPLGLAGVSEQFF
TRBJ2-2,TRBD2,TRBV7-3,CASSRSGTSLTGELFF
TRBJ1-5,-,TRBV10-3,CAISERVTDQPQHF
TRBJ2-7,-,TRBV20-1,CSARGGRIYEQYF
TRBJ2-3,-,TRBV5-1,CASSLVWPTSGGTDTQYF
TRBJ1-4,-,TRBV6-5,CASSYAGRGEGKLFF
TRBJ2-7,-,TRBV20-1,CSAPRTTLGEQYF
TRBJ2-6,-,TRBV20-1,CSAPPSGANVLTF
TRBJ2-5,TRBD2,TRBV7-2,CASSPRAGKGETQYF
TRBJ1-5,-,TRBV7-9,CASSLGTNSNQPQHF
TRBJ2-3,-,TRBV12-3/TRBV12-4,CASSLRDSTDTQYF
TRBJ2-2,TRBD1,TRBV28,CASRRTGSTTGELFF
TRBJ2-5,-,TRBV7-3,CASSLVGSSETQYF
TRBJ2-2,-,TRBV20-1,CSARVGRGTGELFF
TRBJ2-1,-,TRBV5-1,CASSLVLAGGSNEQFF
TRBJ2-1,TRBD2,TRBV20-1,CSARAPGLAVSEQFF
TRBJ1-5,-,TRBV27,CASSARTGQGNQPQHF
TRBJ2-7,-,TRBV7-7,CASSLEAGNYEQYF
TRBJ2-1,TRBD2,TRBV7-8,CASSLTGLAGNEQFF
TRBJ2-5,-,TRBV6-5,CASSYTTGITRGTPKETQYF